This TCR beta chain was captured in a study of T cell responses to AZD1222 COVID-19 vaccine (dated by TCRdb to the early 2020s). With respect to the entire study: A total of 233 trial participants underwent TCR sequencing, of whom some 210 received two doses of AZD1222 and 26 received two doses of the MenACWY control vaccine. Enrollment into the trials was organized by age into subgroups of 18-55, 56-69 and 70-plus years, and those subgroups contained roughly 160, 29 and 62 TCR-sequenced participants, respectively. What the work shows at the level of the full study, not this receptor alone: Epitopes outside the regions mutated in the B.1.351 and B.1.1.7 variants were reportedly recognized by nearly half of the unique spike-specific TCRs. Vaccine-associated CD4 TCRs spanned the whole spike protein, with dominant responses in regions 160-218 and 743-854. Most participants were white British and females outnumbered males, and the authors suggested that clonal diversity may have been underestimated. Because no day 14 peak-response samples were available, the repertoires could be characterized only after the peak T cell response. In the small 56-69-year group, the increase in depth fell short of significance, most likely because of low power. A significant rise in spike-specific TCR breadth and depth was observed after two AZD1222 doses relative to day 0 and relative to MenACWY recipients. Conclusions about previously exposed vaccinees are limited because only five to seven AZD1222 recipients were SARS-CoV-2 seropositive at baseline.

The CDR3 regions of human TCRbeta chains were subjected to immunosequencing. The authors' analysis ran thus. TCRs in the repertoires were matched against a reference library of SARS-CoV-2-specific TCRs that had been generated with the MIRA antigen-specificity platform. Breadth was defined as the fraction of unique TCRs that were SARS-CoV-2-associated, and depth was defined as the fraction of total T cells that were SARS-CoV-2-associated. Using the MIRA data, every spike-specific TCR was mapped to the spike region that the TCR reacted to and assigned to either a CD4 or a CD8 class. Log10-transformed breadth and depth values were compared by one-way ANOVA with Sidak's multiple comparisons tests. TCRdb retrieved this table from immuneACCESS and kept in-frame rearrangements only. Not all clones are present; in checked studies, unresolved V genes account for under half, and no reason is known for the remainder. V, J and clone size derive from that table, while D and trimming were established from the DNA sequence. The sample table records 150,000 or so clones; 91% of these occur just once. Roughly 1.2% of the sample rests with the top ten.

Explained via the paper, the time point label denotes: about 28 days (+/-7) after the second vaccine dose. AZD1222 recipients given second doses at about 4 weeks or at about 12 weeks were pooled, since spike-specific TCR depth and breadth were not found to differ between the two schedules. Samples from vaccinated people were obtained from the UK trials COV001 and COV002, which included a single-blind randomized controlled phase 2/3 trial of AZD1222 (ChAdOx1 nCoV-19) in healthy adults. Trial participant PBMC samples were collected at day 0 and day 28 after the second dose for TCRbeta chain sequencing. Notes on this clone: Its antigen specificity is not known. Base qualities are missing; no much larger clone stands one base away.

As encoded in the germline V gene, CDR1 is WSHSY while CDR2 is SAAADI. The CDR3 has 14 amino acids, counting the end cysteine and phenylalanine. Only CDR3 DNA remains: 42 bases, in frame from the first base. Trimming takes 10 bases from V and 5 bases from J, and the germline ends sit 21 bases apart. The clonotype originates from an adult who received the AZD1222 COVID-19 vaccine. Material: peripheral blood, obtained 28 days after the second AZD1222 dose. The chain couples TRBV10-2 to TRBJ2-7; perhaps TRBD1 is the D gene, with 6 bases matching. This receptor carries the CDR3 CATGKYRERDEQYF. The nucleotide sequence reads as follows: TGCGCCACCGGGAAGTACAGGGAAAGGGACGAGCAGTACTTC.